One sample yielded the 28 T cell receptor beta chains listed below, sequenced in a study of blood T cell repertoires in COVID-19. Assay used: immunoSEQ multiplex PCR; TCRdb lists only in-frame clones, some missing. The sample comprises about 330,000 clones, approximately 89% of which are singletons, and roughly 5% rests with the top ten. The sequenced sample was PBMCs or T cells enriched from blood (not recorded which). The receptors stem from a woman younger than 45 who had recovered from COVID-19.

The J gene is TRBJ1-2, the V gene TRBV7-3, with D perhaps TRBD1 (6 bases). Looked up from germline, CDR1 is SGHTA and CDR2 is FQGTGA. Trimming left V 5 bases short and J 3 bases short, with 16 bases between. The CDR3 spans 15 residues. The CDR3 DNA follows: TGTGCCAGCAGCCCAAACGGGGGGCGGTACTATGGCTACACCTTC. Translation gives CASSPNGGRYYGYTF.

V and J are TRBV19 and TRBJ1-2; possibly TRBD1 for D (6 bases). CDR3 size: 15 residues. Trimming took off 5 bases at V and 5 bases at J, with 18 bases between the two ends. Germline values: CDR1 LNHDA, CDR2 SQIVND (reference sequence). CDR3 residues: CASSAQGDGRYGYTF. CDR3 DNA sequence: TGTGCCAGTAGTGCACAGGGCGACGGGAGGTATGGCTACACCTTC.

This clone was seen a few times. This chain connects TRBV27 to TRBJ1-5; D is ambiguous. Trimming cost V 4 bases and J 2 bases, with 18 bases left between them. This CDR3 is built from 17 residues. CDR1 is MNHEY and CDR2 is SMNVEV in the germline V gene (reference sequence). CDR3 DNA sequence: TGTGCCAGCAGTTCTCAACCCCCCTGGACTGGCAATCAGCCCCAGCATTTT. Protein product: CASSSQPPWTGNQPQHF.

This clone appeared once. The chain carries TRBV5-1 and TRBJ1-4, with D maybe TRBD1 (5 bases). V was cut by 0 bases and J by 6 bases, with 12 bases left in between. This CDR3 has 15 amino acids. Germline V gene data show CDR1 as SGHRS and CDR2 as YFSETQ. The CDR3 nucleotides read TGCGCCAGCAGCTTGGGGAGGGGATTGGATGAAAAACTGTTTTTT. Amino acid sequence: CASSLGRGLDEKLFF.

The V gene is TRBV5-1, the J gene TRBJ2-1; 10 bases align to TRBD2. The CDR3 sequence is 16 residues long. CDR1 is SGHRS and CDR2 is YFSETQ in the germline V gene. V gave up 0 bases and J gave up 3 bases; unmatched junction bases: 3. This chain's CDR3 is CASSLGAGGYYNEQFF. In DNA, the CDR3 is TGCGCCAGCAGCTTGGGAGCGGGGGGGTACTACAATGAGCAGTTCTTC. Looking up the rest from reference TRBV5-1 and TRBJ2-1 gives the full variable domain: KAGVTQTPRYLIKTRGQQVTLSCSPISGHRSVSWYQQTPGQGLQFLFEYFSETQRNKGNFPGRFSGRQFSNSRSEMNVSTLELGDSALYLCASSLGAGGYYNEQFFGPGTRLTVL.

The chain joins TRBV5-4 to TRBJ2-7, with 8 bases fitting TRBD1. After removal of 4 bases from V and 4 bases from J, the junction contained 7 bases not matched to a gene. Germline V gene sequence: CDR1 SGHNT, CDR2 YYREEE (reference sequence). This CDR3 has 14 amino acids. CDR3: CASSQRQGPYEQYF. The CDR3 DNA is TGTGCCAGCAGCCAGAGACAGGGGCCGTACGAGCAGTACTTC.

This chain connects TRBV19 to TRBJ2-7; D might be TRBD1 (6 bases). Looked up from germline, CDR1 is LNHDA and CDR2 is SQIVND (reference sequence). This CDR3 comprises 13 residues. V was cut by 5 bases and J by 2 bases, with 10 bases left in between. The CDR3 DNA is TGTGCCAGTAGTCCCGGACAGCCCTACGAGCAGTACTTC. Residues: CASSPGQPYEQYF.

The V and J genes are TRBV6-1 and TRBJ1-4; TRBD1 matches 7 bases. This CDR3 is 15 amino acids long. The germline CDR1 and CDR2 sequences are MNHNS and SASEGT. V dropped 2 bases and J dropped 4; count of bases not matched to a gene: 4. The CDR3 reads CASSEWTGINEKLFF. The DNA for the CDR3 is TGTGCCAGCAGTGAATGGACAGGAATTAATGAAAAACTGTTTTTT.

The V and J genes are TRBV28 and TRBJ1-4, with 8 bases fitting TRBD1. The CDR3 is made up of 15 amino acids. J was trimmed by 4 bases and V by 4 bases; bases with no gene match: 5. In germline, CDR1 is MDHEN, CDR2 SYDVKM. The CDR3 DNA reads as TGTGCCAGCAGTTCTCGACAGGGGCTTAATGAAAAACTGTTTTTT. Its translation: CASSSRQGLNEKLFF.

CDR3: CASSLGWENEQFF. The CDR3 nucleotides read TGCGCCAGCAGCTTAGGCTGGGAGAATGAGCAGTTCTTC. The rearrangement links TRBV5-1 to TRBJ2-1, with D tentatively TRBD2 (5 bases). The CDR3 sequence is 13 residues long. V was clipped by 2 bases and J by 7 bases, with 10 bases between them. In germline, CDR1 is SGHRS, CDR2 YFSETQ.

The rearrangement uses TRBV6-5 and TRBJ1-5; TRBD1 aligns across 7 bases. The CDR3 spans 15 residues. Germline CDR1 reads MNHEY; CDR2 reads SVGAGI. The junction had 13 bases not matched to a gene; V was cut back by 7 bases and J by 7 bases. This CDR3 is CASIPQGGVGQPQHF. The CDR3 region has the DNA TGTGCCAGCATCCCCCAGGGGGGTGTTGGCCAGCCCCAGCATTTT.

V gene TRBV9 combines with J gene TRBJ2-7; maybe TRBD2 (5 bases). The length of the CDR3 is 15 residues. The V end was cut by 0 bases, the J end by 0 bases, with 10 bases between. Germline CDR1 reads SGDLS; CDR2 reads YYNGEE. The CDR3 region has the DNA TGTGCCAGCAGCGTAGATCCGGGAACCTCCTACGAGCAGTACTTC. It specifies CASSVDPGTSYEQYF.

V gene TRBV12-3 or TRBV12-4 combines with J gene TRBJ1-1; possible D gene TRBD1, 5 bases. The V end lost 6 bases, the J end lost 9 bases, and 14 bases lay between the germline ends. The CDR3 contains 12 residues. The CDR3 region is CASSQSRAKAFF. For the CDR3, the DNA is TGTGCCAGCAGCCAGTCCAGGGCGAAAGCTTTCTTT.

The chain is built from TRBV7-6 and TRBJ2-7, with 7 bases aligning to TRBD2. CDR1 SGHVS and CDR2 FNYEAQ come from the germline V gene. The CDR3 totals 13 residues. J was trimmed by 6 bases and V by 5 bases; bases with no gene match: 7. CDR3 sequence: CASSQTSLGEQYF. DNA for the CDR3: TGTGCCAGCAGCCAGACTAGCTTGGGCGAGCAGTACTTC.

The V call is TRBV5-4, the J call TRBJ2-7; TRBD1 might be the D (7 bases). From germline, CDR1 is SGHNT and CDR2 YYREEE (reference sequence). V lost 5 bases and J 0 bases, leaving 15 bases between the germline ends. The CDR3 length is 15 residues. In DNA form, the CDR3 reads TGTGCCAGCAGTCTTGGAGGGGGCGGCTCCTACGAGCAGTACTTC. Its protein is CASSLGGGGSYEQYF.

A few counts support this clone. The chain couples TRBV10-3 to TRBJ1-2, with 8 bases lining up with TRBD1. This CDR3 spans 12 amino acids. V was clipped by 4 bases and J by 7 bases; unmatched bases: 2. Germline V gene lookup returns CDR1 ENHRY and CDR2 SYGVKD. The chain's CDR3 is CAISGTGSGYTF. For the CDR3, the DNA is TGTGCCATCAGTGGGACAGGGTCTGGCTACACCTTC.

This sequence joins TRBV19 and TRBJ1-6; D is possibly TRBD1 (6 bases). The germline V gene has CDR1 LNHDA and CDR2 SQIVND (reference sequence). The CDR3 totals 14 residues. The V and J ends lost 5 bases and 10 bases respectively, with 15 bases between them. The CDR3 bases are TGTGCCAGTAGTGAGACAGGAGCAGGATCACCCCTCCACTTT. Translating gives CASSETGAGSPLHF.

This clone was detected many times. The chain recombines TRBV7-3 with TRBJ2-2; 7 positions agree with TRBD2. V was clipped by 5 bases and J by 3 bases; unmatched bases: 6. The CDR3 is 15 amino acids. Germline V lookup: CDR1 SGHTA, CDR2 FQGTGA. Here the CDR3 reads CASSPYGGDTGELFF. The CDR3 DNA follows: TGTGCCAGCAGCCCATATGGGGGGGACACCGGGGAGCTGTTTTTT.

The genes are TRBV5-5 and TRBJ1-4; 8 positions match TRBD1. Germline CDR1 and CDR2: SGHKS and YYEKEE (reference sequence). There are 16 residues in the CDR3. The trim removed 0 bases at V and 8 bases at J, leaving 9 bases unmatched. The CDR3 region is CASSLAGQGMREKLFF. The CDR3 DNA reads TGTGCCAGCAGCTTGGCAGGACAGGGAATGAGGGAAAAACTGTTTTTT.

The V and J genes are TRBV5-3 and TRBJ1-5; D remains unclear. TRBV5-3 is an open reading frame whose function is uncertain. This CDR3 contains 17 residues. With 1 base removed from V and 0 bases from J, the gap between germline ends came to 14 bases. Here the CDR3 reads CARSLRQGLNSNQPQHF. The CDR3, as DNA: TGTGCCAGAAGCTTGCGCCAAGGACTGAATAGCAATCAGCCCCAGCATTTT.

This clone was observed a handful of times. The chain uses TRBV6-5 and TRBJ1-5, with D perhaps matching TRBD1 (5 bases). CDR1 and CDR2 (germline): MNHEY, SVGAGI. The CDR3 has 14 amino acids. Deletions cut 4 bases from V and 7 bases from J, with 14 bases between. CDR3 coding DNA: TGTGCCAGCAGTTCGGGGGGTGCCTGGCAGCCCCAGCATTTT. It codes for CASSSGGAWQPQHF.

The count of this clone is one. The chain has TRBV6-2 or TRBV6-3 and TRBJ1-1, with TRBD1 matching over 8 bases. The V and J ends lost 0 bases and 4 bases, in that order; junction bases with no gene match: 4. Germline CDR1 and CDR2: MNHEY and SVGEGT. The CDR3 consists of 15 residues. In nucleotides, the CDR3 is TGTGCCAGCAGTTACTCTCCTACAGGGGGCACTGAAGCTTTCTTT. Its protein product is CASSYSPTGGTEAFF.

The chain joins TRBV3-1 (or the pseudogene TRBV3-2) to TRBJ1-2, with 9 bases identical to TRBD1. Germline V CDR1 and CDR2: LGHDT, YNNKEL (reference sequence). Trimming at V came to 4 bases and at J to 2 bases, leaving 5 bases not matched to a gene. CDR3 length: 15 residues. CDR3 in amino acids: CASSLFGQGNYGYTF. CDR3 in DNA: TGTGCCAGCAGCCTATTCGGACAGGGGAACTATGGCTACACCTTC.

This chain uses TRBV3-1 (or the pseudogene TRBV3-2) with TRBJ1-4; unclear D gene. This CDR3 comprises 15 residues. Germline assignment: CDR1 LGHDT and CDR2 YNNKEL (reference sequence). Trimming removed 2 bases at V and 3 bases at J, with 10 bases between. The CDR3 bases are TGTGCCAGCAGCCAAACCGGGTTAGCTAATGAAAAACTGTTTTTT. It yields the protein CASSQTGLANEKLFF.

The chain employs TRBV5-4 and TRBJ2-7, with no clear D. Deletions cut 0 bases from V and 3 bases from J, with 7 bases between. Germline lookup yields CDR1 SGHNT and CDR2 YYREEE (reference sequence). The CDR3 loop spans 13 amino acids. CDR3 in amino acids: CASSLGLYYEQYF. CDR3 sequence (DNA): TGTGCCAGCAGCTTGGGTCTCTACTACGAGCAGTACTTC.

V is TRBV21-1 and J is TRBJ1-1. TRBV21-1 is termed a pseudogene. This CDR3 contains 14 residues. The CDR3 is CASSTGGHPPEAFF. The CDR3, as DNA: TGTGCCAGCAGCACGGGAGGCCATCCTCCTGAAGCTTTCTTT.

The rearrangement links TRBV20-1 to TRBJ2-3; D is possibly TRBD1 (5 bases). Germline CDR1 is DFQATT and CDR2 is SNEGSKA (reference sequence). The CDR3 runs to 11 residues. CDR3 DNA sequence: TGCAGCGGACAAGGGCCCTATACGCAGTATTTT. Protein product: CSGQGPYTQYF.

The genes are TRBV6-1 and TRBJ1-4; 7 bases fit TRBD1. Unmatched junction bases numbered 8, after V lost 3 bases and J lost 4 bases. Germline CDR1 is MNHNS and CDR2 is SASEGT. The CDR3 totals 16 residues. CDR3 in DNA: TGTGCCAGCAGTGACAAAGACAGGGTTTTTAATGAAAAACTGTTTTTT. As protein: CASSDKDRVFNEKLFF.